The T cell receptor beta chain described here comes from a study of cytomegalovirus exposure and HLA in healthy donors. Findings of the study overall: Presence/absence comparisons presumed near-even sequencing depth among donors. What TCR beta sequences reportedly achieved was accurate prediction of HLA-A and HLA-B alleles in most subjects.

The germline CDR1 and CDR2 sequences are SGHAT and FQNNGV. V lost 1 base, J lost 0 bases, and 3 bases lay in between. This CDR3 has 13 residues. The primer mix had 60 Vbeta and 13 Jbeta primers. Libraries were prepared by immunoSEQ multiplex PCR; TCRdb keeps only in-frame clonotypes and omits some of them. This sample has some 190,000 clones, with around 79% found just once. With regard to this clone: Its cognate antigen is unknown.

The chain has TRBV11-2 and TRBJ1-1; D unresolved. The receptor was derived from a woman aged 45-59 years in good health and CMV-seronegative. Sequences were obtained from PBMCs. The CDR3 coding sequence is TGTGCCAGCAGCTTAGTCTTGAACACTGAAGCTTTCTTT. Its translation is CASSLVLNTEAFF.